The 14 T cell receptor beta chains below come from one sample, sequenced in a study of OX40 agonist ivuxolimab in advanced cancers. Profiled with immunoSEQ multiplex PCR; TCRdb holds only in-frame clones, not every one. The sample carries 34,000 or so clones, roughly four fifths recorded once. The input for sequencing was CD4+ or CD8+ T cells sorted from blood, taken in a trial of the OX40 agonist ivuxolimab. The receptors derive from an adult with an advanced solid tumor such as melanoma, head and neck, liver or kidney cancer.

Points on this clone: Different DNA sequences within this sample yield the same CDR3. The chain carries TRBV5-1 and TRBJ2-2; TRBD2 might be the D (7 bases). Germline CDR1 and CDR2: SGHRS and YFSETQ. The germline V and J ends were trimmed by 6 bases and 5 bases, with 20 bases remaining between them. The CDR3 spans 16 residues. CDR3 protein: CASTRDAGAKTGELFF. The CDR3 DNA follows: TGCGCCAGCACACGGGATGCGGGGGCTAAGACCGGGGAGCTGTTTTTT.

Worth noting for this clone: In the same sample, other DNA sequences code for this CDR3. The V call is TRBV5-4, the J call TRBJ2-3; 8 bases match TRBD1. The CDR3 spans 15 residues. The germline V gene encodes CDR1 SGHNT and CDR2 YYREEE (reference sequence). Trimming cost V 1 base and J 1 base; bases outside gene matches: 2. The CDR3 DNA reads as TGTGCCAGCAGCTTGCAGGGGGCAGGCACAGATACGCAGTATTTT. This translates into CASSLQGAGTDTQYF. The full variable domain, in which reference TRBV5-4 and TRBJ2-3 provide the parts outside the CDR3, is ETGVTQSPTHLIKTRGQQVTLRCSSQSGHNTVSWYQQALGQGPQFIFQYYREEENGRGNFPPRFSGLQFPNYSSELNVNALELDDSALYLCASSLQGAGTDTQYFGPGTRLTVL.

This chain links TRBV15 with TRBJ2-1, with a possible D match to TRBD2 (5 bases). The CDR3 spans 15 residues. The germline V gene has CDR1 LNHNV and CDR2 YYDKDF (reference sequence). Between the trimmed V and J ends, which lost 5 bases and 2 bases, there was a span of 13 bases. For the CDR3, the DNA is TGTGCCACCAGCCAAGACCTGGGAGCCTACAATGAGCAGTTCTTC. This sequence encodes CATSQDLGAYNEQFF.

The count of this clone is one. The chain employs TRBV28 and TRBJ1-2; D is uncertain. This CDR3 region has 13 residues. In germline, CDR1 is MDHEN, CDR2 SYDVKM. Trimming pared 2 bases from V and 2 bases from J, leaving 6 bases between. The CDR3 is CASSLLQNYGYTF. In DNA, the CDR3 is TGTGCCAGCAGTTTACTACAGAACTATGGCTACACCTTC.

The rearrangement joins TRBV27 to TRBJ1-1; D ambiguous. The CDR3 length is 11 residues. V lost 6 bases and J 7 bases, leaving 9 bases between the germline ends. Germline values: CDR1 MNHEY, CDR2 SMNVEV (reference sequence). CDR3 sequence reads: CASSDSFEAFF. CDR3 DNA sequence: TGTGCCAGCAGCGATAGTTTTGAAGCTTTCTTT.

The V call is TRBV9, the J call TRBJ2-1; TRBD1 aligns across 9 bases. J lost 8 bases, V lost 3 bases, and 9 bases had no gene match. The CDR3 has 15 amino acids. Germline CDR1 is SGDLS and CDR2 is YYNGEE. The CDR3 region is CASSASGQGTYEQFF. CDR3 nucleotide sequence: TGTGCCAGCAGCGCCTCAGGACAGGGGACGTATGAGCAGTTCTTC.

This clone has only a few counts. The rearrangement links TRBV28 to TRBJ1-5, with TRBD1 identical over 8 bases. J gave up 2 bases and V 5 bases, and 5 bases lay outside the gene matches. CDR1 and CDR2 (germline): MDHEN, SYDVKM. The CDR3 totals 15 residues. CDR3 amino acids: CASSTTGAGNQPQHF. The DNA for the CDR3 is TGTGCCAGCAGTACGACAGGGGCTGGCAATCAGCCCCAGCATTTT.

This chain connects TRBV11-2 to TRBJ1-5, with D perhaps TRBD1 (6 bases). Germline V gene lookup returns CDR1 SGHAT and CDR2 FQNNGV. The germline V and J ends were trimmed by 0 bases and 5 bases, with 8 bases remaining between them. The CDR3 runs 14 residues. The CDR3 coding sequence is TGTGCCAGCAGCTTAGACAGGGGCTATCAGCCCCAGCATTTT. Protein: CASSLDRGYQPQHF.

The V call is TRBV19, the J call TRBJ1-2; D is possibly TRBD1 (6 bases). This CDR3 comprises 13 residues. Trimming left V 4 bases short and J 5 bases short, with 11 bases between. Germline V gene data show CDR1 as LNHDA and CDR2 as SQIVND (reference sequence). CDR3 DNA sequence: TGTGCCAGTAGTACTGCAGGGGAGTATGGCTACACCTTC. Translated, it gives CASSTAGEYGYTF.

This clone has just one count. The chain joins TRBV30 to TRBJ1-2, with D tentatively TRBD1 (5 bases). Germline loops: CDR1 GTSNPN, CDR2 SVGIG (reference sequence). This CDR3 contains 12 residues. V lost 5 bases, J lost 2 bases, and 9 bases lay in between. Here the CDR3 DNA reads TGTGCCTGGCACAGGAGGAACTATGGCTACACCTTC. As protein: CAWHRRNYGYTF.

The chain recombines TRBV27 with TRBJ2-7, with 10 bases aligning to TRBD1. Per germline, CDR1 MNHEY and CDR2 SMNVEV (reference sequence). CDR3 size: 14 residues. The V segment lost 6 bases and the J segment 1 base; nucleotides outside the gene matches: 3. The CDR3 sequence: CASRRTGGSYEQYF. The CDR3 DNA follows: TGTGCCAGCAGACGGACAGGGGGATCCTACGAGCAGTACTTC.

The chain recombines TRBV6-6 with TRBJ1-5; D unclear. CDR3 length equals 14 residues. The germline gives CDR1 MNHNY, CDR2 SVGAGI (reference sequence). The V and J ends lost 3 bases and 4 bases respectively, with 10 bases between them. The CDR3 is CASSYPGGNQPQHF. DNA for the CDR3: TGTGCCAGCAGTTATCCGGGAGGAAATCAGCCCCAGCATTTT.

The CDR3 loop is CASSQVNFWGNSPLHF. CDR3 nucleotides: TGTGCCAGCAGCCAAGTTAATTTTTGGGGGAATTCACCCCTCCACTTT. The genes are TRBV14 and TRBJ1-6, with D tentatively TRBD1 (5 bases). Deletions cut 1 base from V and 7 bases from J, with 14 bases between. CDR3 size: 16 residues. From germline, CDR1 is SGHDN and CDR2 FVKESK.

The chain recombines TRBV13 with TRBJ2-7; 8 bases line up with TRBD1. Germline lookup yields CDR1 PRHDT and CDR2 FYEKMQ (reference sequence). This CDR3 has 15 residues. The ends lost 3 bases at V and 0 bases at J; junction bases unmatched: 4. As DNA, the CDR3 is TGTGCCAGCAGCTTGGGCGGGACAGGCTCCTACGAGCAGTACTTC. Its protein is CASSLGGTGSYEQYF.